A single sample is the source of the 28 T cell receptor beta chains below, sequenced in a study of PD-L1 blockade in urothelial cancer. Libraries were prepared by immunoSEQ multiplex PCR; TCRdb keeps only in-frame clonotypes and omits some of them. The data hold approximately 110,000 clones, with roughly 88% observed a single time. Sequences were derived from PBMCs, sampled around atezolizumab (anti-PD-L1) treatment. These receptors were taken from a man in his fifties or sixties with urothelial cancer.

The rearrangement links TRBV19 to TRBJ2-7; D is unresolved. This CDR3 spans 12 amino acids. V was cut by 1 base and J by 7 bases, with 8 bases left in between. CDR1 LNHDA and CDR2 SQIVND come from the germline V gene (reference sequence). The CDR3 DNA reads TGTGCCAGTAGTATAGGTCTCCAGGAGCAGTACTTC. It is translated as CASSIGLQEQYF.

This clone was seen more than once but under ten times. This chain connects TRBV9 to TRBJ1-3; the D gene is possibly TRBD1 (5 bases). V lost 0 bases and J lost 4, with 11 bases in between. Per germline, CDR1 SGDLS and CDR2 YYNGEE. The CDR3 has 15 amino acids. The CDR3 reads CASSVDQGLGNTIYF. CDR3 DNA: TGTGCCAGCAGCGTAGATCAGGGTTTAGGAAACACCATATATTTT.

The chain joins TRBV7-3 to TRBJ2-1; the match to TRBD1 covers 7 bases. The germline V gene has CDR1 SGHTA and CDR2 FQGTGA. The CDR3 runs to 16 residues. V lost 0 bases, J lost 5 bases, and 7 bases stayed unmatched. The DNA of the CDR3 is TGTGCCAGCAGCTTAACCCCGGGACAGATGAACAATGAGCAGTTCTTC. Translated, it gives CASSLTPGQMNNEQFF.

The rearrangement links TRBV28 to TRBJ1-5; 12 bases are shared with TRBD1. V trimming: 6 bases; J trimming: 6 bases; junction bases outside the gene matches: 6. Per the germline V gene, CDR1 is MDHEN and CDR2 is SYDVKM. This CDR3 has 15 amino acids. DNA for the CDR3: TGTGCCAGCAGGGGGGGACAGGGGGCTGCTCAGCCCCAGCATTTT. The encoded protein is CASRGGQGAAQPQHF.

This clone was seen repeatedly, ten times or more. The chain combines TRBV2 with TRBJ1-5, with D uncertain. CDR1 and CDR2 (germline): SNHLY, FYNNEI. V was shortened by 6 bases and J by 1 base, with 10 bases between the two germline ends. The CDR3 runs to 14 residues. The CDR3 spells CASSLDGSNQPQHF. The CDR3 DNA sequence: TGTGCCAGCAGCCTCGACGGGAGCAATCAGCCCCAGCATTTT.

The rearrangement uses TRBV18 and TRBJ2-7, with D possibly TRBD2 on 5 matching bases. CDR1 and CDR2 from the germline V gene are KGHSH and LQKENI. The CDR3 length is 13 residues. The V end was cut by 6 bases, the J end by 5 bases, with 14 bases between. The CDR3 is CASSPVGRDEQYF. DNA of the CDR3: TGTGCCAGCTCCCCGGTAGGGCGGGACGAGCAGTACTTC.

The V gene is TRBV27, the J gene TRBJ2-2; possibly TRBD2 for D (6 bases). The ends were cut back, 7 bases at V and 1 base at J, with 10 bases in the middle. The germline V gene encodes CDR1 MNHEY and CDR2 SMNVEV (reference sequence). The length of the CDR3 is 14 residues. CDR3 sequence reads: CASIERVNTGELFF. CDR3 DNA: TGTGCCAGCATAGAGCGGGTGAACACCGGGGAGCTGTTTTTT.

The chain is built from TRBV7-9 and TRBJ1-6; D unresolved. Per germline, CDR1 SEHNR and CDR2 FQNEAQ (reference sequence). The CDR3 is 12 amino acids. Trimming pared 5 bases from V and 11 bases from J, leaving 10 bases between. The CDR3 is CASSAQKTPLHF. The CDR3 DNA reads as TGTGCCAGCAGCGCTCAGAAGACACCCCTCCACTTT.

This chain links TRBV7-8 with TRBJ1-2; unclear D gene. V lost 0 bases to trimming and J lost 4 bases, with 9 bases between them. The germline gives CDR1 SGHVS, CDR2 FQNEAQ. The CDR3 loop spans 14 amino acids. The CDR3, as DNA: TGTGCCAGCAGCTTAGCCCTTCCCGGCTATGGCTACACCTTC. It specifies CASSLALPGYGYTF.

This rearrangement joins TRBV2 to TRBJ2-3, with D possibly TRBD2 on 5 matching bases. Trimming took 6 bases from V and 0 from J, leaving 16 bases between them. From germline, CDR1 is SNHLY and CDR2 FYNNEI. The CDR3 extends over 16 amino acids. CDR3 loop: CASSGVLGTSTDTQYF. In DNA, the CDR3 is TGTGCCAGCAGCGGGGTACTAGGTACTAGCACAGATACGCAGTATTTT. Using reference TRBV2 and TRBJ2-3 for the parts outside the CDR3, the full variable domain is EPEVTQTPSHQVTQMGQEVILRCVPISNHLYFYWYRQILGQKVEFLVSFYNNEISEKSEIFDDQFSVERPDGSNFTLKIRSTKLEDSAMYFCASSGVLGTSTDTQYFGPGTRLTVL.

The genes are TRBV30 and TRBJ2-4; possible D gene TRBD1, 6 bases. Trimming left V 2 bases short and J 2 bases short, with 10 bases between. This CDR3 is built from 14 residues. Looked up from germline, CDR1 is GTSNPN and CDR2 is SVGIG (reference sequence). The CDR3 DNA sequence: TGTGCCTGGAGTCCAGGGGTGACCAAAAACATTCAGTACTTC. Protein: CAWSPGVTKNIQYF.

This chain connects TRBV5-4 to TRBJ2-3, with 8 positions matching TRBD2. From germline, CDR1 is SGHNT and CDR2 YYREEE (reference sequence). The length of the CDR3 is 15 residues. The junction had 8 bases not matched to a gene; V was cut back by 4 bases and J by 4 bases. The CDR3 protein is CASSPGLGGPDTQYF. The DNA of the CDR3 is TGTGCCAGCAGCCCGGGACTAGGTGGCCCAGATACGCAGTATTTT. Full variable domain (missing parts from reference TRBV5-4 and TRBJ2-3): ETGVTQSPTHLIKTRGQQVTLRCSSQSGHNTVSWYQQALGQGPQFIFQYYREEENGRGNFPPRFSGLQFPNYSSELNVNALELDDSALYLCASSPGLGGPDTQYFGPGTRLTVL.

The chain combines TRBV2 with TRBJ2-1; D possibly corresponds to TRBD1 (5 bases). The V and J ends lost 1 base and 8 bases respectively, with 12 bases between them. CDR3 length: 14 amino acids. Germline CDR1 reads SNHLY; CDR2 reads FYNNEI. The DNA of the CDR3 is TGTGCCAGCAGTGAAGGTGCGTTGGGGCATGAGCAGTTCTTC. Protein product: CASSEGALGHEQFF.

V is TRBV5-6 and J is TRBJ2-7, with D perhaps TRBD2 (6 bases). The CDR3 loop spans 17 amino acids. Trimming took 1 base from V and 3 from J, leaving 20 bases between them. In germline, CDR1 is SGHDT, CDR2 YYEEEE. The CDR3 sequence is CASSLFGRGALIYEQYF. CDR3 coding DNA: TGTGCCAGCAGCTTGTTCGGGAGAGGGGCTTTAATCTACGAGCAGTACTTC.

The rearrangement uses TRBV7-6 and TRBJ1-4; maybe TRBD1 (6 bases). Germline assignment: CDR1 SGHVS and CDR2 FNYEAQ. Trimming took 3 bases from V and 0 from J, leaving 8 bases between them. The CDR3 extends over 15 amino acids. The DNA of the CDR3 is TGTGCCAGCAGCTTGGGACAATCAACTAATGAAAAACTGTTTTTT. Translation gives CASSLGQSTNEKLFF.

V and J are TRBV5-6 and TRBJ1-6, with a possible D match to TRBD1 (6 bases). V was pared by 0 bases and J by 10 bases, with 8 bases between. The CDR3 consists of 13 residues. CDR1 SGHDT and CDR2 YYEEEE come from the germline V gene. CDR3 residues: CASSLGRGSPLHF. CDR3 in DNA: TGTGCCAGCAGCTTGGGCAGGGGATCACCCCTCCACTTT. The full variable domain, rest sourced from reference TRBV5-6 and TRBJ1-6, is DAGVTQSPTHLIKTRGQQVTLRCSPKSGHDTVSWYQQALGQGPQFIFQYYEEEERQRGNFPDRFSGHQFPNYSSELNVNALLLGDSALYLCASSLGRGSPLHFGNGTRLTVT.

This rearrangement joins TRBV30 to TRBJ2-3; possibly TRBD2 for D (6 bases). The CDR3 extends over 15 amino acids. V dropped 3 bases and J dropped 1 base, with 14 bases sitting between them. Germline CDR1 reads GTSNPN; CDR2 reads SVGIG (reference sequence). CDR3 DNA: TGTGCCTGGAGGTCCGGGGGATTGCGCACAGATACGCAGTATTTT. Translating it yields CAWRSGGLRTDTQYF.

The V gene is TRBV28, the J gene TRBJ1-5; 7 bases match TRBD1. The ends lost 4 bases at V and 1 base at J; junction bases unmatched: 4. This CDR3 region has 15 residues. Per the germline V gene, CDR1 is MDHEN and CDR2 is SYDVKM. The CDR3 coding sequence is TGTGCCAGCAGTTCGATGACAGGGAGCAATCAGCCCCAGCATTTT. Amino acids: CASSSMTGSNQPQHF.

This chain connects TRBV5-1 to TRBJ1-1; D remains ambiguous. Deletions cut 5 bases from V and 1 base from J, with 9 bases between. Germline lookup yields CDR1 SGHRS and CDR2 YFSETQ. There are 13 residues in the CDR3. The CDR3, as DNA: TGCGCCAGCAGGGCCCCACAGAACACTGAAGCTTTCTTT. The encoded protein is CASRAPQNTEAFF.

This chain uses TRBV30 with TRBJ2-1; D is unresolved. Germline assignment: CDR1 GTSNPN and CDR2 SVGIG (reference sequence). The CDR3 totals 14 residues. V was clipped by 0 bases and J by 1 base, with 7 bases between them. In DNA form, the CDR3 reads TGTGCCTGGAGTGTAGGAGCGTCCTACAATGAGCAGTTCTTC. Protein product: CAWSVGASYNEQFF.

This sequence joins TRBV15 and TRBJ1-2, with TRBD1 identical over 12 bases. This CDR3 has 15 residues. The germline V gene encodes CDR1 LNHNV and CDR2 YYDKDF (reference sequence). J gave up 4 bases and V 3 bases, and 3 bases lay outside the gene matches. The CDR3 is CATSRGTGGPYGYTF. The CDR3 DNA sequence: TGTGCCACCAGCAGGGGGACAGGGGGCCCCTATGGCTACACCTTC.

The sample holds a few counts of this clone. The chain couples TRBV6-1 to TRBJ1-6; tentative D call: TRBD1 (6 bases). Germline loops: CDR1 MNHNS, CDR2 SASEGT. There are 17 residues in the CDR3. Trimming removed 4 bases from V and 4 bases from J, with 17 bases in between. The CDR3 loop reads CASSGVGGPSYNSPLHF. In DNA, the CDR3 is TGTGCCAGCAGTGGGGTCGGGGGGCCGTCATATAATTCACCCCTCCACTTT.

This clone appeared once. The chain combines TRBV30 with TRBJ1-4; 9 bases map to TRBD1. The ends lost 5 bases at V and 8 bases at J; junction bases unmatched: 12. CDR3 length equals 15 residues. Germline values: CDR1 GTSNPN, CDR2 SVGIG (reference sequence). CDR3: CAWGPLDRGGEKLFF. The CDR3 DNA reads TGTGCCTGGGGACCCCTGGACAGGGGAGGAGAAAAACTGTTTTTT. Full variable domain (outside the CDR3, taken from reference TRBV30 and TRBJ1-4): SQTIHQWPATLVQPVGSPLSLECTVEGTSNPNLYWYRQAAGRGLQLLFYSVGIGQISSEVPQNLSASRPQDRQFILSSKKLLLSDSGFYLCAWGPLDRGGEKLFFGSGTQLSVL.

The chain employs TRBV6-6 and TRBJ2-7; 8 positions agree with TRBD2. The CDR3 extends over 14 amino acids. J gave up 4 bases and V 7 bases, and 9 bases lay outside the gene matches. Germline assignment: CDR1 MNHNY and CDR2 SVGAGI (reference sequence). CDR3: CASTAGGRNYEQYF. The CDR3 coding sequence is TGTGCCAGCACCGCGGGAGGTCGAAATTACGAGCAGTACTTC.

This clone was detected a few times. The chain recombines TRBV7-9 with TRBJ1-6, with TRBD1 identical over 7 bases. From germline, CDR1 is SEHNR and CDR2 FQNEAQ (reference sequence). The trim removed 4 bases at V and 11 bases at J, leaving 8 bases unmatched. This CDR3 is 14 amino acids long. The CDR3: CASSSRQGSAPLHF. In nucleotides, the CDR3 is TGTGCCAGCAGCTCCCGACAGGGTTCGGCACCCCTCCACTTT.

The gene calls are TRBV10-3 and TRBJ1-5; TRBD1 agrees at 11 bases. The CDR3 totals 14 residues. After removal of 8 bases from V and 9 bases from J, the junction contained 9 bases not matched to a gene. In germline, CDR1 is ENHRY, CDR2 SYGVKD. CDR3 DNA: TGTGCCATCGGACCGGGACAGGGGGTTTGGCCCCAGCATTTT. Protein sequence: CAIGPGQGVWPQHF.

In DNA form, the CDR3 reads TGCGCCAGCAGCTTCTTAGCGGGAGTGGACAATGAGCAGTTCTTC. Translated: CASSFLAGVDNEQFF. The chain uses TRBV5-1 and TRBJ2-1; 9 bases line up with TRBD2. The trim removed 2 bases at V and 5 bases at J, leaving 5 bases unmatched. The CDR3 runs to 15 residues. In germline, CDR1 is SGHRS, CDR2 YFSETQ.

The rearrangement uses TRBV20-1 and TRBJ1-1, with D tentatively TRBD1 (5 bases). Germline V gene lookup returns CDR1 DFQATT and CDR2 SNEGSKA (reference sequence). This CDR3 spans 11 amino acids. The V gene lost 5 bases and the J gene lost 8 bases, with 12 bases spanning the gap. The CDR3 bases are TGCAGTGCTGGCAGGGATCGGGAAGCTTTCTTT. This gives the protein CSAGRDREAFF.